This is a list of T cell receptor beta chains from one sample in a study of CD8 T cells in ankylosing spondylitis. TCRdb re-derived calls from the 5' RACE reads in MiXCR, one entry per CDR3 protein. The sample has fewer than 500,000 distinct CDR3 sequences, about 25% seen once. Sample: blood, either unsorted or a sorted T cell fraction (not recorded which). These receptors were taken from a male donor with ankylosing spondylitis. Both conserved end residues are part of each CDR3. D genes are given only for firm matches. Not every row has a clone size; where given, it reads once, few, many or a size class.

V gene,J gene,D gene,clone size,CDR3 length,CDR3 protein,CDR3 DNA
TRBV9,TRBJ1-5,NA,NA,14,CASSLVFIAQPQHF,TGTGCCAGCAGCTTAGTGTTCATTGCTCAGCCCCAGCATTTT
TRBV5-1,TRBJ2-1,TRBD2,NA,15,CASTQGEGTYNEQFF,TGCGCCAGCACTCAAGGGGAGGGAACCTACAATGAGCAGTTCTTC
TRBV29-1,TRBJ2-3,NA,NA,12,CSVGDGGDTQYF,TGCAGCGTTGGAGACGGGGGAGATACGCAGTATTTT
TRBV7-8,TRBJ2-2,TRBD2,NA,15,CASSWTSGHTGELFF,TGTGCCAGCAGCTGGACTAGCGGGCACACCGGGGAGCTGTTTTTT
TRBV29-1,TRBJ2-1,TRBD1,NA,11,CSVDGTAEQFF,TGCAGCGTTGACGGGACAGCTGAGCAGTTCTTC
TRBV11-3,TRBJ2-2,NA,NA,16,CASSPRPGPNTGELFF,TGTGCCAGCAGCCCACGACCGGGTCCGAACACCGGGGAGCTGTTTTTT
TRBV15,TRBJ2-7,NA,few,14,CATSTGDSTYEQYF,TGTGCCACCAGCACCGGGGATTCAACCTACGAGCAGTACTTC
TRBV5-6,TRBJ2-7,TRBD2,few,15,CASSLASGTSGEQYF,TGTGCCAGCAGCTTAGCTAGCGGAACCTCTGGCGAGCAGTACTTC
TRBV20-1,TRBJ1-4,TRBD1,NA,15,CSARDTGQGDEKLFF,TGCAGTGCTAGAGATACCGGACAGGGAGATGAAAAACTGTTTTTT
TRBV4-2,TRBJ2-2,NA,NA,16,CASSRQGGINTGELFF,TGTGCCAGCAGCCGTCAGGGCGGAATAAACACCGGGGAGCTGTTTTTT
TRBV12-3/TRBV12-4,TRBJ2-7,TRBD2,NA,15,CASSPSGINSYEQYF,TGTGCCAGCAGCCCTAGCGGGATTAATTCCTACGAGCAGTACTTC
TRBV5-1,TRBJ2-1,TRBD2,NA,17,CASSIGLAGALYNEQFF,TGCGCCAGCAGCATCGGACTAGCGGGAGCTCTCTACAATGAGCAGTTCTTC
TRBV12-3/TRBV12-4,TRBJ1-1,TRBD1,NA,14,CASKVRQGAPEAFF,TGTGCCAGCAAGGTTCGGCAGGGGGCTCCTGAAGCTTTCTTT
TRBV5-1,TRBJ2-2,TRBD1,NA,14,CASSSQGLAGELFF,TGCGCCAGCAGCTCACAGGGGCTGGCCGGGGAGCTGTTTTTT
TRBV20-1,TRBJ2-1,TRBD2,few,15,CSAGRSSGAYNEQFF,TGCAGTGCCGGGAGGTCTAGCGGAGCCTACAATGAGCAGTTCTTC